These 29 T cell receptor beta chains share one sample of origin, sequenced in a study of shared clonotypes between healthy human individuals. Generated by immunoSEQ multiplex PCR, the TCRdb table keeps only in-frame clones and is missing some. Here the sample spans about 2.3 million clones, about nine tenths being singletons. Sample: naive CD4+ T cells from PBMCs. Specified subset: CD45RA+ positively selected. All receptors derive from a man younger than 35 in good health. Some clones in this sample may be carry-over from other donors' samples.

The gene calls are TRBV7-9 and TRBJ1-2; D uncertain. Trimming took off 5 bases at V and 0 bases at J, with 13 bases between the two ends. The CDR3 is 15 amino acids. Per the germline V gene, CDR1 is SEHNR and CDR2 is FQNEAQ (reference sequence). The CDR3 DNA is TGTGCCAGCAGCCCCCCGGGCGGTGCTAACTATGGCTACACCTTC. The encoded protein is CASSPPGGANYGYTF.

V and J are TRBV19 and TRBJ2-7; the D gene could be TRBD1 or TRBD2 (7 bases each). Germline V CDR1 and CDR2: LNHDA, SQIVND (reference sequence). V lost 7 bases and J lost 3, with 19 bases in between. The CDR3 has 15 amino acids. The CDR3 nucleotides are TGTGCCAGTACCCTACGGACAGGCGGGAGCTACGAGCAGTACTTC. As protein: CASTLRTGGSYEQYF.

V and J are TRBV11-2 and TRBJ2-7; 7 bases line up with TRBD2. The trim removed 2 bases at V and 5 bases at J, leaving 9 bases unmatched. The CDR3 has 15 amino acids. The germline V gene has CDR1 SGHAT and CDR2 FQNNGV. CDR3 sequence reads: CASSLRWTSFHEQYF. The DNA for the CDR3 is TGTGCCAGCAGCTTAAGATGGACTAGTTTCCACGAGCAGTACTTC. The entire variable domain, with the rest obtained from reference TRBV11-2 and TRBJ2-7, is as follows: EAGVAQSPRYKIIEKRQSVAFWCNPISGHATLYWYQQILGQGPKLLIQFQNNGVVDDSQLPKDRFSAERLKGVDSTLKIQPAKLEDSAVYLCASSLRWTSFHEQYFGPGTRLTVT.

The V call is TRBV7-8, the J call TRBJ2-7, with 14 bases that match TRBD2. Per germline, CDR1 SGHVS and CDR2 FQNEAQ. This CDR3 is built from 16 residues. J gave up 3 bases and V 5 bases, and 6 bases lay outside the gene matches. The CDR3 bases are TGTGCCAGCAGCCCCGGACTAGCGGGAGGTCACTACGAGCAGTACTTC. Translated, it gives CASSPGLAGGHYEQYF.

This clone was seen only once. This chain links TRBV7-2 with TRBJ1-1; no definite D call. This CDR3 is 15 amino acids long. V gave up 3 bases and J gave up 0 bases, with 11 bases separating them. Germline loops: CDR1 SGHTA, CDR2 FQGNSA. For the CDR3, the DNA is TGTGCCAGCAGCTTCGGCGGGGTCGTGAACACTGAAGCTTTCTTT. Amino acids: CASSFGGVVNTEAFF.

This sequence joins TRBV7-2 and TRBJ2-5; D gene uncertain. Germline CDR1 and CDR2: SGHTA and FQGNSA. The CDR3 runs 13 residues. Trimming took off 6 bases at V and 2 bases at J, with 10 bases between the two ends. This CDR3 reads CASRPLRQETQYF. As DNA, the CDR3 is TGTGCCAGCAGACCACTTAGACAAGAGACCCAGTACTTC.

The chain recombines TRBV9 with TRBJ2-3, with 9 bases matching TRBD2. Germline V gene data show CDR1 as SGDLS and CDR2 as YYNGEE. V trimming: 0 bases; J trimming: 0 bases; junction bases outside the gene matches: 17. CDR3 length: 21 amino acids. This CDR3 is CASSVGGGGRAGKKSTDTQYF. In DNA form, the CDR3 reads TGTGCCAGCAGCGTAGGAGGTGGCGGGAGGGCAGGGAAAAAGAGCACAGATACGCAGTATTTT.

The chain joins TRBV5-1 to TRBJ2-7; D call uncertain. The CDR3 spans 14 residues. CDR1 is SGHRS, CDR2 YFSETQ, per germline. The ends were cut back, 2 bases at V and 1 base at J, with 10 bases in the middle. The CDR3 region is CASSFPGSSYEQYF. The CDR3, as DNA: TGCGCCAGCAGCTTTCCGGGCTCGTCCTACGAGCAGTACTTC.

The chain recombines TRBV28 with TRBJ2-3; no clear D gene. From germline, CDR1 is MDHEN and CDR2 SYDVKM. CDR3 length: 15 amino acids. V gave up 6 bases and J gave up 4 bases, with 17 bases separating them. The chain's CDR3 is CASRESRSLPDTQYF. DNA of the CDR3: TGTGCCAGCAGAGAAAGCAGGTCCTTGCCAGATACGCAGTATTTT. Together with reference TRBV28 and TRBJ2-3, the CDR3 gives the full variable domain: DVKVTQSSRYLVKRTGEKVFLECVQDMDHENMFWYRQDPGLGLRLIYFSYDVKMKEKGDIPEGYSVSREKKERFSLILESASTNQTSMYLCASRESRSLPDTQYFGPGTRLTVL.

V and J are TRBV28 and TRBJ2-7; tentatively, D is TRBD1 (6 bases). Germline V gene data show CDR1 as MDHEN and CDR2 as SYDVKM. The CDR3 contains 13 residues. V was trimmed by 8 bases and J by 2 bases, leaving 13 bases between them. The CDR3 loop reads CASGSTGPYEQYF. In nucleotides, the CDR3 is TGTGCCAGCGGATCGACAGGTCCCTACGAGCAGTACTTC.

J is TRBJ2-1 and V is TRBV5-1, with D maybe TRBD2 (6 bases). The CDR3 loop spans 14 amino acids. V lost 0 bases to trimming and J lost 6 bases, with 10 bases between them. Germline lookup yields CDR1 SGHRS and CDR2 YFSETQ. Here the CDR3 reads CASSLASDGNEQFF. CDR3 nucleotide sequence: TGCGCCAGCAGCTTGGCTAGCGACGGCAATGAGCAGTTCTTC.

Note on this clone: The junction departs from the called germline gene at one end, perhaps through a read error. This chain joins TRBV11-3 and TRBJ2-7; 7 bases fit TRBD2. Per the germline V gene, CDR1 is SGHNT and CDR2 is YENEEA. The CDR3 runs to 15 residues. The CDR3 sequence is CASSLEAGSSYEQYF. The CDR3 bases are TGTGCCAGCAGCTTAGAAGCGGGGAGCTCCTACGAGCAGTACTTT.

The chain recombines TRBV7-9 with TRBJ2-5; 15 bases match TRBD2. Germline assignment: CDR1 SEHNR and CDR2 FQNEAQ (reference sequence). Trimming took 5 bases from V and 4 from J; bases not matched to a gene: 5. The CDR3 contains 16 residues. The CDR3 loop is CASSPGLAGGPETQYF. CDR3 DNA: TGTGCCAGCAGCCCCGGACTAGCGGGAGGGCCAGAGACCCAGTACTTC.

The V call is TRBV19, the J call TRBJ2-3; D remains ambiguous. V lost 3 bases to trimming and J lost 0 bases, with 10 bases between them. The germline CDR1 and CDR2 sequences are LNHDA and SQIVND (reference sequence). This CDR3 is 15 amino acids long. The DNA of the CDR3 is TGTGCCAGTAGTATGGGCGCTTACAGCACAGATACGCAGTATTTT. Its protein is CASSMGAYSTDTQYF.

DNA for the CDR3: TGTGCCAGCAGCTCCGCGGGACTAGCGGAGCAGTACTTC. Translated: CASSSAGLAEQYF. The rearrangement uses TRBV7-3 and TRBJ2-7; 10 positions match TRBD2. Germline-derived CDR1 and CDR2 are SGHTA and FQGTGA. The CDR3 extends over 13 amino acids. V lost 4 bases to trimming and J lost 7 bases; unmatched junction nucleotides: 4.

This chain uses TRBV9 with TRBJ1-1; D may be TRBD1 (5 bases). There are 12 residues in the CDR3. V lost 6 bases, J lost 4 bases, and 10 bases lay in between. Germline V gives CDR1 SGDLS, CDR2 YYNGEE. Here the CDR3 reads CASNRGTTEAFF. DNA of the CDR3: TGTGCCAGCAATAGGGGAACCACTGAAGCTTTCTTT.

The chain uses TRBV2 and TRBJ2-5; possibly TRBD1 or TRBD2 for D (7 bases each). The CDR3 spans 15 residues. CDR1 is SNHLY and CDR2 is FYNNEI in the germline V gene. Trimming took 10 bases from V and 5 from J, leaving 23 bases between them. Here the CDR3 reads CATWEGQTYRETQYF. The CDR3 region has the DNA TGTGCCACCTGGGAGGGACAGACGTATAGGGAGACCCAGTACTTC.

The rearrangement uses TRBV4-1 and TRBJ2-7; D is perhaps TRBD1 or TRBD2 (5 bases each). The V and J ends lost 3 bases and 2 bases respectively, with 14 bases between them. Germline V gene sequence: CDR1 MGHRA, CDR2 YSYEKL. The CDR3 extends over 15 amino acids. The CDR3 DNA is TGCGCCAGCAGCCAGACCGGGACCGATGCCTACGAGCAGTACTTC. Translation: CASSQTGTDAYEQYF.

The chain links TRBV4-1 to TRBJ2-5, with D hard to call. The germline gives CDR1 MGHRA, CDR2 YSYEKL. The V gene lost 1 base and the J gene lost 5 bases, with 14 bases spanning the gap. This CDR3 comprises 15 residues. In nucleotides, the CDR3 is TGCGCCAGCAGCCAAGTCTCCGCCCTCGGGGAGACCCAGTACTTC. Translation: CASSQVSALGETQYF.

V and J are TRBV19 and TRBJ2-1; perhaps D is TRBD1 or TRBD2 (5 bases each). V was shortened by 2 bases and J by 2 bases, with 22 bases between the two germline ends. Germline V gives CDR1 LNHDA, CDR2 SQIVND (reference sequence). This CDR3 is 19 amino acids long. The CDR3 region is CASSIRGMGTPRTYNEQFF. The CDR3 DNA sequence: TGTGCCAGTAGTATACGTGGGATGGGGACGCCTCGAACCTACAATGAGCAGTTCTTC.

About this clone: In the same sample, other DNA sequences code for this CDR3. This rearrangement joins TRBV2 to TRBJ1-3, with unresolved D. CDR3 size: 12 residues. CDR1 is SNHLY, CDR2 FYNNEI, per germline. The ends were cut back, 5 bases at V and 0 bases at J, with 2 bases in the middle. CDR3 loop: CASSPSGNTIYF. The CDR3 DNA reads as TGTGCCAGCAGTCCCTCTGGAAACACCATATATTTT.

The chain recombines TRBV28 with TRBJ2-1, with D tentatively TRBD1 or TRBD2 (5 bases each). V shed 4 bases and J shed 1 base, with 14 bases lying between them. This CDR3 spans 16 amino acids. Germline V gene data show CDR1 as MDHEN and CDR2 as SYDVKM. CDR3 protein: CASSSHWGGSYNEQFF. CDR3 DNA: TGTGCCAGCAGTTCCCACTGGGGCGGGTCCTACAATGAGCAGTTCTTC.

V is TRBV30 and J is TRBJ2-5, with 8 bases that match TRBD2. This CDR3 comprises 18 residues. Trimming cost V 2 bases and J 4 bases; bases outside gene matches: 18. CDR1 is GTSNPN, CDR2 SVGIG, per germline (reference sequence). The CDR3 is CAWSTLASGFYGGETQYF. DNA of the CDR3: TGTGCCTGGAGTACGCTGGCTAGCGGGTTTTACGGCGGAGAGACCCAGTACTTC.

The gene calls are TRBV2 and TRBJ1-1, with D possibly TRBD1 on 6 matching bases. Germline V gene lookup returns CDR1 SNHLY and CDR2 FYNNEI. Between the trimmed V and J ends, which lost 5 bases and 4 bases, there was a span of 8 bases. The CDR3 sequence is 12 residues long. The CDR3 sequence is CASSWGATEAFF. Here the CDR3 DNA reads TGTGCCAGCAGTTGGGGGGCCACTGAAGCTTTCTTT.

In its sample, this clone was seen once. The rearrangement links TRBV29-1 to TRBJ2-2, with D unclear. Germline V gene sequence: CDR1 SQVTM, CDR2 ANQGSEA. Trimming stripped 3 bases from V and 0 bases from J, with 8 bases between. The CDR3 runs to 14 residues. This chain's CDR3 is CSVEDAANTGELFF. Written as DNA, the CDR3 is TGCAGCGTTGAGGACGCAGCGAACACCGGGGAGCTGTTTTTT.

This clone was counted a few times. The identical CDR3 is also encoded by other nucleotide sequences in the sample. The gene calls are TRBV18 and TRBJ1-1; D perhaps matches TRBD1 (5 bases). There are 14 residues in the CDR3. CDR1 KGHSH and CDR2 LQKENI come from the germline V gene. The germline V and J ends were trimmed by 6 bases and 0 bases, with 11 bases remaining between them. CDR3 coding DNA: TGTGCCAGCTCCCGTGGGGGAATGAACACTGAAGCTTTCTTT. Translation: CASSRGGMNTEAFF.

This chain connects TRBV4-3 to TRBJ1-2, with a tentative D call TRBD1 (6 bases). There are 14 residues in the CDR3. Germline values: CDR1 LGHNA, CDR2 YSLEER. Deletions cut 2 bases from V and 5 bases from J, with 12 bases between. CDR3 in amino acids: CASSQPDRRYGYTF. In DNA, the CDR3 is TGCGCCAGCAGCCAACCCGACAGGAGATATGGCTACACCTTC.

V is TRBV5-8 and J is TRBJ2-1; the D gene could be TRBD1 or TRBD2 (5 bases each). Germline assignment: CDR1 SGHTS and CDR2 YDEGEE. The V gene lost 3 bases and the J gene lost 3 bases, with 10 bases spanning the gap. The CDR3 runs to 14 residues. The CDR3 DNA sequence: TGTGCCAGCAGCTCCTGGGACCGCTACAATGAGCAGTTCTTC. This translates into CASSSWDRYNEQFF.

This clone was detected once. V is TRBV28 and J is TRBJ1-2, with D perhaps matching TRBD1 (5 bases). Germline-derived CDR1 and CDR2 are MDHEN and SYDVKM. V lost 10 bases and J 4 bases, leaving 16 bases between the germline ends. This CDR3 is built from 13 residues. The CDR3 DNA reads TGTGCCACCATGGGTACAGGAATCTATGGCTACACCTTC. Translated: CATMGTGIYGYTF.